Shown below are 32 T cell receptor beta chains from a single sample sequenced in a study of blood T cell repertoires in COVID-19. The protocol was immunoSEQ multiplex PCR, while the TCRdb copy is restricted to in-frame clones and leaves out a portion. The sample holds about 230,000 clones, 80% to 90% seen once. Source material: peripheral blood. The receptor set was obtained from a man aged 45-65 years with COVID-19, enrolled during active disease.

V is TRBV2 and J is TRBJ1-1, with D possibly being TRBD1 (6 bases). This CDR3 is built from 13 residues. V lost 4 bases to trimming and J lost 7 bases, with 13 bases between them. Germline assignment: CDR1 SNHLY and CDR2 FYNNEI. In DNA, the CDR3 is TGTGCCAGCAGTGTGCGGGAGGGGGTTGAAGCTTTCTTT. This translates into CASSVREGVEAFF. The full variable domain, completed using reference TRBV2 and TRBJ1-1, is EPEVTQTPSHQVTQMGQEVILRCVPISNHLYFYWYRQILGQKVEFLVSFYNNEISEKSEIFDDQFSVERPDGSNFTLKIRSTKLEDSAMYFCASSVREGVEAFFGQGTRLTVV.

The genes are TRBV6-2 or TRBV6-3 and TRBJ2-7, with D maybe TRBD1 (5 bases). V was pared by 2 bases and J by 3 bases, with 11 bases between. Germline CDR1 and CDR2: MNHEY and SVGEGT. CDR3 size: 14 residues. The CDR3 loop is CASSYISQGYEQYF. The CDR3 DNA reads TGTGCCAGCAGTTACATCAGCCAGGGCTACGAGCAGTACTTC.

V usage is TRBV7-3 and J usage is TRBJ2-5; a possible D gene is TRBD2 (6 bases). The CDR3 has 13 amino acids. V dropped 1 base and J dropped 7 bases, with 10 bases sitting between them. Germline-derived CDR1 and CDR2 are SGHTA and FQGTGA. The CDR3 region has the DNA TGTGCCAGCAGCTTAATGGGAGGAGGGACCCAGTACTTC. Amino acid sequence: CASSLMGGGTQYF. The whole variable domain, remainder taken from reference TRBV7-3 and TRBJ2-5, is GAGVSQTPSNKVTEKGKYVELRCDPISGHTALYWYRQSLGQGPEFLIYFQGTGAADDSGLPNDRFFAVRPEGSVSTLKIQRTERGDSAVYLCASSLMGGGTQYFGPGTRLLVL.

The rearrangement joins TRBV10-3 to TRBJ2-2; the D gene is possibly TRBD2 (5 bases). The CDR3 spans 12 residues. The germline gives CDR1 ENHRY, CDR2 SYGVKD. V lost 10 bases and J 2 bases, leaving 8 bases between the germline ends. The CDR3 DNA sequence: TGTGCCACCGGAGGAAACACCGGGGAGCTGTTTTTT. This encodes CATGGNTGELFF.

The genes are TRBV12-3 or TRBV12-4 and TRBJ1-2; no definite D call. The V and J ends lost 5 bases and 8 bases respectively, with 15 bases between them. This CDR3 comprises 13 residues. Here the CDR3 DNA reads TGTGCCAGCAGTATACCACAAGGAGGGGGCTACACCTTC. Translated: CASSIPQGGGYTF.

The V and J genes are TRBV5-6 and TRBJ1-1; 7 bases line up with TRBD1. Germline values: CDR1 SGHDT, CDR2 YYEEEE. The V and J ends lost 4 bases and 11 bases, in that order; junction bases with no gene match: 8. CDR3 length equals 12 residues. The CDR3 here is CASSTQGERAFF. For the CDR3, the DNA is TGTGCCAGCAGCACCCAGGGGGAGAGGGCTTTCTTT.

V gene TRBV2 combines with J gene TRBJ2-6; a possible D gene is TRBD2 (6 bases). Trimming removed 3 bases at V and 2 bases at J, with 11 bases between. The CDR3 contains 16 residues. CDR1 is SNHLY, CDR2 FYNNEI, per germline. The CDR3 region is CASSDRRGAGANVLTF. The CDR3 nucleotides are TGTGCCAGCAGTGACCGACGCGGGGCTGGGGCCAACGTCCTGACTTTC.

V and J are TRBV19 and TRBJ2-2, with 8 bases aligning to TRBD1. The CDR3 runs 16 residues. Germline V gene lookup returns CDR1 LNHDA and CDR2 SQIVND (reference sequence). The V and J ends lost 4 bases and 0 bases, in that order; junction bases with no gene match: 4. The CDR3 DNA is TGTGCCAGTAGTACTACAGGGGGAACGAACACCGGGGAGCTGTTTTTT. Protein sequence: CASSTTGGTNTGELFF.

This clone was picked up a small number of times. CDR3 residues: CASSWGQGGSYEQYF. The CDR3 DNA reads as TGTGCCAGCAGCTGGGGACAGGGGGGATCGTACGAGCAGTACTTC. The chain has TRBV7-9 and TRBJ2-7, with 11 bases lining up with TRBD1. Germline CDR1 and CDR2: SEHNR and FQNEAQ (reference sequence). CDR3 length: 15 residues. Trimming removed 4 bases from V and 4 bases from J; junction bases left unmatched: 6.

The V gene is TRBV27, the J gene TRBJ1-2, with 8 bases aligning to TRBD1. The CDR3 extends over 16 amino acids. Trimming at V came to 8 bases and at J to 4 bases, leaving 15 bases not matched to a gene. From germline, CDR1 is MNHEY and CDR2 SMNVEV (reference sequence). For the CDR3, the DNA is TGTGCCAGCGCCAAGCCCCGGGACAGGCTTTTCTATGGCTACACCTTC. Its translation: CASAKPRDRLFYGYTF.

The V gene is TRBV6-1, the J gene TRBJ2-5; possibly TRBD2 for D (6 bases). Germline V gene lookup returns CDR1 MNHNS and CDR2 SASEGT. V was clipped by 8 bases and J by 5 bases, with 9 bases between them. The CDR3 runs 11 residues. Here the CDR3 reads CASGGYETQYF. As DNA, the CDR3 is TGTGCCAGCGGAGGGTACGAGACCCAGTACTTC.

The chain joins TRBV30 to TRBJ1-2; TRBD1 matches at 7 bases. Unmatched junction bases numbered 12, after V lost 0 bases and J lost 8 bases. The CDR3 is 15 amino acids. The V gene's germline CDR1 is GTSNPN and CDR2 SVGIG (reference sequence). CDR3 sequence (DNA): TGTGCCTGGAGTGTACTAGGGGGCCCGGCGGCAGGCTACACCTTC. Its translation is CAWSVLGGPAAGYTF.

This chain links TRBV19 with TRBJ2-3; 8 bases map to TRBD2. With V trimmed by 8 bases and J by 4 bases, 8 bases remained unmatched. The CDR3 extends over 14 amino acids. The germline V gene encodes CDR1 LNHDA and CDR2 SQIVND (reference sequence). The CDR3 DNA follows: TGTGCCAGTTGTGCGGGAGGTTTGGCAGATACGCAGTATTTT. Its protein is CASCAGGLADTQYF.

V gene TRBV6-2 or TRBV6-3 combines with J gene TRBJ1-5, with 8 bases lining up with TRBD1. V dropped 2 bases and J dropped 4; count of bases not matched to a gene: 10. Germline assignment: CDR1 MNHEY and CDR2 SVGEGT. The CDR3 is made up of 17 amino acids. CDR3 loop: CASSYLLGQGFNQPQHF. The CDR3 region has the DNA TGTGCCAGCAGTTACCTTCTAGGACAGGGTTTTAATCAGCCCCAGCATTTT.

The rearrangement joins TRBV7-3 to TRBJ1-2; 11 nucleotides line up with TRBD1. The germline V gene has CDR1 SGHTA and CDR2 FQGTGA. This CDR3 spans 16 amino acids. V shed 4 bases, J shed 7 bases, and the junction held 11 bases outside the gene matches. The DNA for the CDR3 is TGTGCCAGCAGCTCGTCCGGGACAGGGGGAGGGGGTGGCTACACCTTC. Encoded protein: CASSSSGTGGGGGYTF.

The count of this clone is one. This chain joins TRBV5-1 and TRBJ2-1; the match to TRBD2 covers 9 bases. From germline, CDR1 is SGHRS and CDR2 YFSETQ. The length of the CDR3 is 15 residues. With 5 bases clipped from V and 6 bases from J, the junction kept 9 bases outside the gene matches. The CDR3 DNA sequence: TGCGCCAGCAGAGGGGGGCTAGCGGGAACCAATGAGCAGTTCTTC. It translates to CASRGGLAGTNEQFF.

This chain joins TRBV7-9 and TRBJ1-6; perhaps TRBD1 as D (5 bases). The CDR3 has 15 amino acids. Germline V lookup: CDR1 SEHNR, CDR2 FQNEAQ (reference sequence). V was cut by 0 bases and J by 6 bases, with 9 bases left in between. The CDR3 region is CASSLAQGTNSPLHF. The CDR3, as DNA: TGTGCCAGCAGCTTAGCTCAGGGAACTAATTCACCCCTCCACTTT.

The CDR3 loop is CATKRGAGEKLFF. In nucleotides, the CDR3 is TGTGCCACCAAGCGGGGGGCGGGTGAAAAACTGTTTTTT. This sequence joins TRBV15 and TRBJ1-4; possible D gene TRBD1, 6 bases. CDR1 and CDR2 (germline): LNHNV, YYDKDF (reference sequence). CDR3 size: 13 residues. V gave up 7 bases and J gave up 7 bases, with 13 bases separating them.

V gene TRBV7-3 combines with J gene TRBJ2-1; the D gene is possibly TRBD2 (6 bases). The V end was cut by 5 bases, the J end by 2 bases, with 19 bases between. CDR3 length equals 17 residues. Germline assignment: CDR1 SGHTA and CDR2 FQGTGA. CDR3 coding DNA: TGTGCCAGCAGCCCCGGCCCCCGGGAGACGACCTACAATGAGCAGTTCTTC. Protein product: CASSPGPRETTYNEQFF.

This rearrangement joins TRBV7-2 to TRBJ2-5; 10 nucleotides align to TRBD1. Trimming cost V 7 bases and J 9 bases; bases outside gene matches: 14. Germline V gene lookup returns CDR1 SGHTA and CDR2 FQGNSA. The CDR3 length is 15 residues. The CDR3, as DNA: TGTGCCAGCAACAAGGGACAGGGGAACCCTTGGGCCCAGTACTTC. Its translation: CASNKGQGNPWAQYF.

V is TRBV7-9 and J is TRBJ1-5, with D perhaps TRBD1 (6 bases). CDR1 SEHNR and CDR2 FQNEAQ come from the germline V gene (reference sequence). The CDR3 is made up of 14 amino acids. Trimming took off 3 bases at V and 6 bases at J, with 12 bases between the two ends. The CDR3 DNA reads TGTGCCAGCAGCTTCGCAGGGGACGGTCAGCCCCAGCATTTT. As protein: CASSFAGDGQPQHF.

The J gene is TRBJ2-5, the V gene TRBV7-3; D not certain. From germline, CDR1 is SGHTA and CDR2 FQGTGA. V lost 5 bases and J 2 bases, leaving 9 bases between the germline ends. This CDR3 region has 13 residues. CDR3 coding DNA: TGTGCCAGCAGCCAACAGAGTCAAGAGACCCAGTACTTC. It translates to CASSQQSQETQYF.

Here the CDR3 reads CAWSWRGNQGFSGNTIYF. CDR3 nucleotide sequence: TGTGCCTGGAGTTGGCGGGGGAATCAGGGTTTCTCTGGAAACACCATATATTTT. The chain joins TRBV30 to TRBJ1-3; perhaps TRBD1 as D (5 bases). V was trimmed by 2 bases and J by 0 bases, leaving 20 bases between them. Germline CDR1 is GTSNPN and CDR2 is SVGIG (reference sequence). The CDR3 length is 18 residues.

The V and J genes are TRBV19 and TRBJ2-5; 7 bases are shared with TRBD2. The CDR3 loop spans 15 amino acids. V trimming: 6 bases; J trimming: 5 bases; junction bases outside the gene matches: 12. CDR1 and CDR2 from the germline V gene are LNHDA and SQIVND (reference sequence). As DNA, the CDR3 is TGTGCCAGTAGCCAAGTTTCGGCCGGGGGGGAGACCCAGTACTTC. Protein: CASSQVSAGGETQYF.

CDR3 residues: CASSEQAGAGYGYTF. CDR3 nucleotide sequence: TGTGCCAGCAGTGAACAGGCGGGGGCAGGCTATGGCTACACCTTC. The chain employs TRBV6-4 and TRBJ1-2, with D possibly being TRBD1 (6 bases). There are 15 residues in the CDR3. Deletions cut 3 bases from V and 4 bases from J, with 15 bases between. The germline V gene has CDR1 MRHNA and CDR2 SNTAGT.

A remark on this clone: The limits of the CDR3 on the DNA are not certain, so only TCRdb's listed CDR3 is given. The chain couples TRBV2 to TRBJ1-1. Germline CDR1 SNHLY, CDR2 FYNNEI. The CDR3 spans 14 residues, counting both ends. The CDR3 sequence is CASSSSVMNTEAFF.

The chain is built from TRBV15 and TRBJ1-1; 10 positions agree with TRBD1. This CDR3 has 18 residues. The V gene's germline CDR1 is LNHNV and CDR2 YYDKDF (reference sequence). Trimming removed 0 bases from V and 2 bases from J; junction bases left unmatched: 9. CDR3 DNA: TGTGCCACCAGCAGAGATGGCCCGCTGACAGGGGGCAACACTGAAGCTTTCTTT. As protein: CATSRDGPLTGGNTEAFF.

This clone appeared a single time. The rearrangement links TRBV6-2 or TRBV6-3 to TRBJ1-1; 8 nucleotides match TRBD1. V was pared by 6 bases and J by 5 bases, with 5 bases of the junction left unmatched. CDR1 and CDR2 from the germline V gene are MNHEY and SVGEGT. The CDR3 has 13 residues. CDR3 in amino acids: CASSKTGVTEAFF. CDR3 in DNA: TGTGCCAGCAGCAAGACAGGGGTTACTGAAGCTTTCTTT.

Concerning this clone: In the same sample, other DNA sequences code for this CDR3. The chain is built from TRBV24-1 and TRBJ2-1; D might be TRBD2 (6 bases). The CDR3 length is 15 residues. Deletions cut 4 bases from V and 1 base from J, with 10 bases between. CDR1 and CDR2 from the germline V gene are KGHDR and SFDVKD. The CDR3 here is CATSDSGGSYNEQFF. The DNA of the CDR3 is TGTGCCACCAGTGACTCCGGGGGATCCTACAATGAGCAGTTCTTC.

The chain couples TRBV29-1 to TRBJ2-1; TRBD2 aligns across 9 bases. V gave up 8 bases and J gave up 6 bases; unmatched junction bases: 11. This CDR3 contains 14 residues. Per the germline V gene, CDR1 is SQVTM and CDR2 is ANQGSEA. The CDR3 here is CSFAGAGGLNEQFF. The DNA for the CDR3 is TGCAGCTTTGCGGGAGCGGGAGGCCTCAATGAGCAGTTCTTC.

The CDR3 nucleotides are TGTGCCACCAGTGACCCCAAGGATGCGGACACCGGGGAGCTGTTTTTT. Amino acid sequence: CATSDPKDADTGELFF. The J gene is TRBJ2-2, the V gene TRBV24-1; D remains unclear. This CDR3 region has 16 residues. V was shortened by 4 bases and J by 3 bases, with 14 bases between the two germline ends. Germline V gives CDR1 KGHDR, CDR2 SFDVKD.

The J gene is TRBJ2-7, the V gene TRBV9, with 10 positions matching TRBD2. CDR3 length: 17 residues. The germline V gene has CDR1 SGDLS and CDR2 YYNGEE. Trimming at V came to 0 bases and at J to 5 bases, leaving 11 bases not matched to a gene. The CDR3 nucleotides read TGTGCCAGCAGCGTAGATAGCGGGGGGTCGCCGTCGGACGAGCAGTACTTC. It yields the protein CASSVDSGGSPSDEQYF.